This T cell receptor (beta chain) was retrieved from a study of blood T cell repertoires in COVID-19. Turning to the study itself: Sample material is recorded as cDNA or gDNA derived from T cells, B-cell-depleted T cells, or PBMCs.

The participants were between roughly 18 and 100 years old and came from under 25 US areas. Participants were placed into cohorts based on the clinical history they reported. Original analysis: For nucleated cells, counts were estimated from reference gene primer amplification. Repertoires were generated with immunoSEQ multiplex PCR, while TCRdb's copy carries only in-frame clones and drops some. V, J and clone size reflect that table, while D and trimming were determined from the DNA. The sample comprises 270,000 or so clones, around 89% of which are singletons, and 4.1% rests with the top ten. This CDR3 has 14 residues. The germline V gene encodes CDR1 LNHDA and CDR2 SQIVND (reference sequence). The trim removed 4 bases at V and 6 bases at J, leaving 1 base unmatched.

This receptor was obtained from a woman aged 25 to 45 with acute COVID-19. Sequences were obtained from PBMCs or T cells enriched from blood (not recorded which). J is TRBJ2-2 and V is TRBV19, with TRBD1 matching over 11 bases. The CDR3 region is CASSKGQGAGELFF. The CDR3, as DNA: TGTGCCAGTAGTAAGGGACAGGGGGCCGGGGAGCTGTTTTTT.